Sequencing of this T cell receptor beta chain was carried out in a study of T cells in Graves' hyperthyroidism and ophthalmopathy. About the study: It was at initial diagnosis, before any treatment, that peripheral blood was collected.

This clonotype was seen more than once but under ten times. Its specificity is unknown. Study-wide results and limits: Most thyroid clonotypes that were expanded above 0.001 also turned up in blood.

RNA transcripts provided the source from which TCR beta CDR3 regions were amplified. HTBI primers were the set used in a first-round RT-PCR of the TCR CDR3. TCRdb reprocessed the multiplex PCR reads with MiXCR, giving one entry per CDR3 protein. Here the sample spans 550,000 to 600,000 distinct CDR3 sequences, approximately 16% being singletons. The definition of stable Graves' hyperthyroidism was no ophthalmopathy progression within 18 months. Source material for PBMCs was about 10 ml fresh peripheral blood. The clonotype was recovered from a woman between 18 and 30 years old with Graves' hyperthyroidism. The specimen sequenced was blood.

CDR3 DNA: TGCGCCAGCAGCCCTTACGGAGGGGGCTACGAGCAGTACTTC. As protein: CASSPYGGGYEQYF. The gene calls are TRBV4-3 and TRBJ2-7, with D perhaps being TRBD1 or TRBD2 (6 bases each). V was pared by 4 bases and J by 3 bases, with 13 bases between. This CDR3 is built from 14 residues. From germline, CDR1 is LGHNA and CDR2 YSLEER.